This TCR beta chain was captured by sequencing in a study of CD8+ T cells in alopecia areata. Across the study: A regimen of oral tofacitinib, 5 to 10 mg twice daily, was given to treated patients. General study points: Normal scalp had lower clonality than lesional scalp, with alopecia totalis/universalis lesions showing this most strongly. Possibly because of HLA-related factors, TCR sharing was less clear across patients than in mice.

Comment on this clone: Its target is not known.

The CDR3 covers 14 residues. Between the trimmed V and J ends, which lost 0 bases and 5 bases, there was a span of 7 bases. The germline CDR1 and CDR2 sequences are LNHNV and YYDKDF (reference sequence). Collected material from alopecia areata patients comprised lesional scalp punch biopsies and peripheral blood. RNA extraction and reverse transcription yielded cDNA as sequencing template. Profiling relied on immunoSEQ multiplex PCR, and the TCRdb table lists in-frame clones only, not all of them. This table has 150,000 to 200,000 clones, over 50% appearing once. The chain joins TRBV15 to TRBJ2-2; D not resolved. The sequence was obtained from a human donor with alopecia areata. This sample comprised CD4+ T cells sorted from blood, obtained at week 0. CDR3 nucleotides: TGTGCCACCAGCAGAGATCTTAGGACCGGGGAGCTGTTTTTT. Protein product: CATSRDLRTGELFF.